This record concerns one T cell receptor beta chain sequence. This clonotype has more than one count but fewer than ten. Its cognate antigen has yet to be identified. No base quality values were provided; no much bigger clone lies one nucleotide off. Taken from the germline V gene, the CDR1 and CDR2 loops are MNHNS and SASEGT. The germline V and J ends show losses of 0 bases and 4 bases respectively, and no gene match explains 9 bases of the junction. The CDR3 runs 17 amino acids, cysteine and phenylalanine included. CDR3 DNA only is kept here, 51 bases in frame from base 1. In the paper's terms, the treatment or condition label means: live attenuated yellow fever vaccine strain. PBMCs were isolated from peripheral blood using a standard Ficoll-Paque protocol. Dynabeads CD4 and CD8 positive selection kits were used to isolate CD4 and CD8 T-cell fractions. TriZol was used to extract RNA from bulk PBMCs, CD4 and CD8 fractions, and dextramer-positive and dextramer-negative fractions.

Sequencing took place on an Illumina NovaSeq 6000. Synthesis of TCR cDNA relied on 5'RACE template switching, a step that introduced a universal primer site along with unique molecular identifiers. Priming for cDNA synthesis came from both the TCR alpha and TCR beta constant segments. Two PCR steps were used to amplify libraries, with sample barcodes and sequencing adapters being added in the second step. Sequencing of libraries was done on Illumina HiSeq 2500 (2x100 bp) or NovaSeq (2x150 bp). Per the source publication's procedure: MIGEC was used to demultiplex reads and collapse the reads into UMI consensus sequences, and MiXCR was used for V(D)J alignment. Clonotypes responding to the vaccine were identified with edgeR on replicate PBMC samples, with the criteria of FDR below 0.01 and a log2 fold change above 5 up to day 15. Each bulk clonotype received a CD4 or CD8 identity based on whether the sequenced CD4 or CD8 repertoire contained that clonotype at higher abundance. The public sequencing data were trimmed at Q25 with fastp and processed into clonotypes with MiXCR by TCRdb, which kept only in-frame beta chains. Duplicate CDR3 protein sequences are folded into a single record with the most common DNA and genes. The V and J calls were determined by TCRdb, not by the authors. The sample table lists some 340,000 distinct CDR3 sequences, roughly 10% of them with a count of one. The ten most abundant clones make up approximately 3.3% of the sample.

This entry belongs to a study of T cells after yellow fever vaccination (dated by TCRdb to about 2019). The study in broad terms: The SMART-Seq v4 Ultra Low Input RNA kit was used to prepare libraries from fractions with low cell numbers. To track T-cell clones before and after primary and booster YFV17D yellow fever vaccination, bulk TCR alpha and beta repertoires were sequenced longitudinally. Blood was collected at multiple timepoints before and after primary and secondary immunization, and bulk PBMC replicates and cell subsets were isolated. Two healthy male donors made up the cohort, one aged 18 to 30 years and the other aged 30 to 40 years. The investigation overall reported the following: After the booster, most clones that had expanded after primary vaccination were detected again (around 97% of CD4 and under 90% of CD8), suggesting broad maintenance of memory. Because abundant contaminating clonotypes from the bulk population could be contained in FACS-sorted repertoires, computational filtering was required. A small fraction of clonotypes showed up in both the CD4 and CD8 compartments, probably as a result of convergent recombination. Compared with the primary T-cell response, the secondary T-cell response was weaker but faster, peaking on day 5 rather than day 15. The study included only a couple of donors, which limits how far the findings can be generalized.

This receptor was identified in a man aged 18 to 30 who received the YFV17D yellow fever vaccine. Here the sequenced sample was CD4+ T cells sorted from PBMCs, taken 45 days after the yellow fever booster vaccination. The rearranged chain carries TRBV6-1 and TRBJ2-5, with 9 bases in between that match TRBD2. The nucleotide sequence is given as TGTGCCAGCAGTGAAGCGGGAGTAGCGGGGGTGGGAGAGACCCAGTACTTC. Translated, this gives CASSEAGVAGVGETQYF.